These 2 T cell receptor beta chains came from one sample sequenced in a study of human T cells and chemical hapten exposure (dated by TCRdb to about 2021). The sample's time point label is to be understood as: pre-sensitization, week 0. The treatment or condition label, read with the paper, signifies: therapeutic diphenylcyclopropenone sensitization with weekly scalp DPC. The library was produced with RACE. TCRdb names NextSeq 500 as the instrument used. TCRdb ran its own pipeline on the public reads, namely fastp trimming at Q25 and MiXCR clone calling, and kept in-frame beta chains. Rows merge per CDR3 protein into single entries with the most common DNA and genes. The sample table contains 100,000 to 150,000 distinct CDR3 sequences; only one count was recorded for roughly 13% of them. The ten top clones hold 2.8% of the sample. The sequencing used whole blood, collected in connection with sensitization to the hapten diphenylcyclopropenone (DPC). These receptors were collected from a young woman with alopecia areata. Some clones in this sample may be carry-over from other donors' samples.

The table lists this clonotype with a few counts. The chain is built from TRBV9 and TRBJ2-1, with TRBD2 as a possible D gene (5 bases). CDR3 size: 14 residues. Germline-derived CDR1 and CDR2 are SGDLS and YYNGEE. V lost 3 bases, J lost 1 base, and 8 bases lay in between. The CDR3 spells CASSAGDSYNEQFF. DNA for the CDR3: TGTGCCAGCAGCGCCGGGGATTCCTACAATGAGCAGTTCTTC.

The CDR3 coding sequence is TGTGCCAGCAGCGTAGGTCAGGGGGCTTCGTACGAGCAGTACTTC. Protein: CASSVGQGASYEQYF. This chain connects TRBV9 to TRBJ2-7, with TRBD1 identical over 8 bases. The CDR3 length is 15 residues. Germline trimming cut 0 bases from V and 4 bases from J; bases unmatched to any gene: 6. Germline values: CDR1 SGDLS, CDR2 YYNGEE. The full variable domain, in which reference TRBV9 and TRBJ2-7 provide the parts outside the CDR3, is DSGVTQTPKHLITATGQRVTLRCSPRSGDLSVYWYQQSLDQGLQFLIQYYNGEERAKGNILERFSAQQFPDLHSELNLSSLELGDSALYFCASSVGQGASYEQYFGPGTRLTVT.